These 11 T cell receptor beta chains came from one sample sequenced in a study of T cell clonotyping in hematopoietic cell transplantation. Using immunoSEQ multiplex PCR, the repertoire was profiled, and TCRdb retains in-frame clones only, with some absent. The table includes approximately 16,000 clones, 90% detected once. Sequencing was carried out using peripheral blood mononuclear cells. The origin of the receptors is a man aged 50-60 years in good health. Some clones in this sample may be carry-over from other donors' samples.

V is TRBV28 and J is TRBJ1-1; TRBD1 might be the D (5 bases). There are 15 residues in the CDR3. Germline V lookup: CDR1 MDHEN, CDR2 SYDVKM. Trimming shortened V by 3 bases and J by 7 bases, and 18 bases separated the two germline ends. The CDR3 sequence is CASSFSLGTVSEAFF. In DNA form, the CDR3 reads TGTGCCAGCAGTTTCTCACTGGGGACCGTTAGTGAAGCTTTCTTT.

The chain recombines TRBV19 with TRBJ1-3, with TRBD1 identical over 8 bases. The CDR3 sequence is 16 residues long. After removal of 5 bases from V and 0 bases from J, the junction contained 6 bases not matched to a gene. From germline, CDR1 is LNHDA and CDR2 SQIVND (reference sequence). CDR3 region: CASSRRQGSSGNTIYF. The CDR3 DNA reads as TGTGCCAGTAGTCGACGACAGGGGAGCTCTGGAAACACCATATATTTT. The full variable domain, its missing parts supplied by reference TRBV19 and TRBJ1-3, is DGGITQSPKYLFRKEGQNVTLSCEQNLNHDAMYWYRQDPGQGLRLIYYSQIVNDFQKGDIAEGYSVSREKKESFPLTVTSAQKNPTAFYLCASSRRQGSSGNTIYFGEGSWLTVV.

Written as DNA, the CDR3 is TGTGCCAGCAGCCAAGCCCGGCAGGTCGCCCTCCACTTT. Encoded protein: CASSQARQVALHF. The chain recombines TRBV4-2 with TRBJ1-6; D unclear. The germline CDR1 and CDR2 sequences are LGHNA and YNFKEQ. This CDR3 contains 13 residues. Trimming took off 1 base at V and 14 bases at J, with 12 bases between the two ends.

The genes are TRBV7-2 and TRBJ1-4, with D uncertain. Trimming removed 5 bases from V and 0 bases from J, with 7 bases in between. CDR1 SGHTA and CDR2 FQGNSA come from the germline V gene. The CDR3 extends over 14 amino acids. The CDR3, as DNA: TGTGCCAGCAGCCCCACTCCAACTAATGAAAAACTGTTTTTT. Translating gives CASSPTPTNEKLFF. The entire variable domain, with the rest obtained from reference TRBV7-2 and TRBJ1-4, is as follows: GAGVSQSPSNKVTEKGKDVELRCDPISGHTALYWYRQSLGQGLEFLIYFQGNSAPDKSGLPSDRFSAERTGGSVSTLTIQRTQQEDSAVYLCASSPTPTNEKLFFGSGTQLSVL.

This CDR3 is CASWGGYGYTF. The CDR3 region has the DNA TGTGCCAGTTGGGGTGGTTATGGCTACACCTTC. This chain uses TRBV19 with TRBJ1-2; no clear D. Per germline, CDR1 LNHDA and CDR2 SQIVND (reference sequence). Trimming left V 8 bases short and J 5 bases short, with 9 bases between. This CDR3 comprises 11 residues.

The genes are TRBV7-8 and TRBJ2-6; no clear D. Germline CDR1 is SGHVS and CDR2 is FQNEAQ. The CDR3 runs to 18 residues. Deletions cut 3 bases from V and 0 bases from J, with 15 bases between. The CDR3 reads CASSLNPPASSGANVLTF. The CDR3 DNA reads as TGTGCCAGCAGCTTGAACCCGCCTGCCAGCTCTGGGGCCAACGTCCTGACTTTC.

This clone was detected only once. This chain joins TRBV30 and TRBJ2-3; D is possibly TRBD2 (6 bases). Germline V gives CDR1 GTSNPN, CDR2 SVGIG (reference sequence). This CDR3 contains 17 residues. V shed 2 bases and J shed 3 bases, with 21 bases lying between them. The DNA for the CDR3 is TGTGCCTGGAGTACCTTACCGGGCCCCGCGGGGACAGATACGCAGTATTTT. Amino acids: CAWSTLPGPAGTDTQYF.

The CDR3 bases are TGTGCCAGTAATAGCGGGGGTGGAGAGACCCAGTACTTC. This gives the protein CASNSGGGETQYF. The J gene is TRBJ2-5, the V gene TRBV19, with 9 positions matching TRBD2. The CDR3 is 13 residues long. Per the germline V gene, CDR1 is LNHDA and CDR2 is SQIVND (reference sequence). V was pared by 7 bases and J by 4 bases, with 4 bases of the junction left unmatched. Based on the CDR3 plus reference TRBV19 and TRBJ2-5, the full variable domain is DGGITQSPKYLFRKEGQNVTLSCEQNLNHDAMYWYRQDPGQGLRLIYYSQIVNDFQKGDIAEGYSVSREKKESFPLTVTSAQKNPTAFYLCASNSGGGETQYFGPGTRLLVL.

The chain links TRBV7-3 to TRBJ2-7, with TRBD2 matching over 10 bases. The CDR3 covers 15 residues. J gave up 0 bases and V 5 bases, and 4 bases lay outside the gene matches. The germline V gene encodes CDR1 SGHTA and CDR2 FQGTGA. The CDR3 reads CASSVSGGLSYEQYF. The CDR3 bases are TGTGCCAGCAGCGTTAGCGGGGGGCTCTCCTACGAGCAGTACTTC. The variable domain in full, with the rest retrieved from reference TRBV7-3 and TRBJ2-7, is GAGVSQTPSNKVTEKGKYVELRCDPISGHTALYWYRQSLGQGPEFLIYFQGTGAADDSGLPNDRFFAVRPEGSVSTLKIQRTERGDSAVYLCASSVSGGLSYEQYFGPGTRLTVT.

V gene TRBV5-1 combines with J gene TRBJ1-2; D is perhaps TRBD1 (6 bases). V was pared by 4 bases and J by 3 bases, with 13 bases between. CDR3 length: 14 residues. The germline V gene encodes CDR1 SGHRS and CDR2 YFSETQ. DNA of the CDR3: TGCGCCAGCAGCGGTGGGGGGCTTGACTATGGCTACACCTTC. Amino acids: CASSGGGLDYGYTF. The full variable domain, in which reference TRBV5-1 and TRBJ1-2 provide the parts outside the CDR3, is KAGVTQTPRYLIKTRGQQVTLSCSPISGHRSVSWYQQTPGQGLQFLFEYFSETQRNKGNFPGRFSGRQFSNSRSEMNVSTLELGDSALYLCASSGGGLDYGYTFGSGTRLTVV.

The rearrangement joins TRBV4-1 to TRBJ1-2, with 10 nucleotides matching TRBD1. Germline values: CDR1 MGHRA, CDR2 YSYEKL. CDR3 length: 15 amino acids. V gave up 3 bases and J gave up 3 bases; unmatched junction bases: 4. The CDR3 DNA follows: TGCGCCAGCAGCCATCAGACAGGGGGCCACTATGGCTACACCTTC. Residues: CASSHQTGGHYGYTF.